The entry below gives a single T cell receptor beta chain sequence along with its context. The sample originates from a study of blood T cell repertoires in COVID-19. Across the study: COVID-19 samples from acute and convalescent phases originated in the United States, Italy and Spain. The cDNA or gDNA used as material had been derived from T cells, B-cell-depleted T cells, or PBMCs.

Study processing details: For nucleated cells, counts were estimated from reference gene primer amplification. The table came from immunoSEQ multiplex PCR; TCRdb's copy has only in-frame clones and leaves some out. From that table come the V and J calls and clone size; the DNA was used to work out D and trimming. Here the sample spans tens of thousands of clones, 81% being singletons. The receptor's source is a man aged 80 or over with acute or convalescent COVID-19. The sequencing sample was made of peripheral blood.

CDR3 sequence reads: CASSKTQASGAKNIQYF. The CDR3 DNA is TGTGCCAGCAGCAAAACTCAGGCCTCGGGGGCCAAAAACATTCAGTACTTC. The chain has TRBV21-1 and TRBJ2-4; the DNA was not used to check the table's D call, TRBD2. TRBV21-1 is given as a pseudogene. The CDR3 has 17 amino acids.